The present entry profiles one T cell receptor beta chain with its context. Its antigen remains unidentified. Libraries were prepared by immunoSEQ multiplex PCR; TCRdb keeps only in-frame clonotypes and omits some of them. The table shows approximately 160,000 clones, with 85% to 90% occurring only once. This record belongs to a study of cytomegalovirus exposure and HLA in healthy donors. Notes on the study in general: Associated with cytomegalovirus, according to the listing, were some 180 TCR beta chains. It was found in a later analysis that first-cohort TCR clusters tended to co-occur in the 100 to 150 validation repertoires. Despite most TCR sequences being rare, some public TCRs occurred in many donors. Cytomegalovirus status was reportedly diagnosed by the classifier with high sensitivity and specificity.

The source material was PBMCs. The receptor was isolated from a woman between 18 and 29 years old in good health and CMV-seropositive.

The CDR3 DNA is TGCGCCAGCAGCCCCCAGGGCGCGGGAGGATCGAACTCCTACAATGAGCAGTTCTTC. This gives the protein CASSPQGAGGSNSYNEQFF. The rearrangement joins TRBV5-1 to TRBJ2-1, with TRBD2 matching 8 bases. V was clipped by 4 bases and J by 0 bases; unmatched bases: 15. CDR3 length: 19 residues. In germline, CDR1 is SGHRS, CDR2 YFSETQ.